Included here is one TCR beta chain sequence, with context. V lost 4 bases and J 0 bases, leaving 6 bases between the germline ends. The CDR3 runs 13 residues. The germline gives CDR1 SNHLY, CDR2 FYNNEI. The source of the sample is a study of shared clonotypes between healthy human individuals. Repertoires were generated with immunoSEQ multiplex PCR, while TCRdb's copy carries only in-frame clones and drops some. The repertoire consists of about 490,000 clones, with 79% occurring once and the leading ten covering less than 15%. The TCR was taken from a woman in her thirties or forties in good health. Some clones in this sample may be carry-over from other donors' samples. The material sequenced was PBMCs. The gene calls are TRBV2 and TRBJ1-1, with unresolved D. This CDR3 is CASSGVMNTEAFF. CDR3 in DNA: TGTGCCAGCAGTGGGGTCATGAACACTGAAGCTTTCTTT.